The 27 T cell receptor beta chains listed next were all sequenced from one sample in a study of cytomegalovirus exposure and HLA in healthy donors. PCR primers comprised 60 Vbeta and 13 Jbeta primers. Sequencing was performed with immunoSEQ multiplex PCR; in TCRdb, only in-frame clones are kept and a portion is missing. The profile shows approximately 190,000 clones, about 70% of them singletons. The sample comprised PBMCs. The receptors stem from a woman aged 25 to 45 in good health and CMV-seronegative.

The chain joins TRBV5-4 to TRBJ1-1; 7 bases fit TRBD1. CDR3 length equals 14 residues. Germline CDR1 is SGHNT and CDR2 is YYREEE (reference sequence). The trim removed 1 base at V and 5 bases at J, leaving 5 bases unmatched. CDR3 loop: CASSLSVRGTEAFF. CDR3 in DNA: TGTGCCAGCAGCTTGAGTGTCAGGGGGACTGAAGCTTTCTTT.

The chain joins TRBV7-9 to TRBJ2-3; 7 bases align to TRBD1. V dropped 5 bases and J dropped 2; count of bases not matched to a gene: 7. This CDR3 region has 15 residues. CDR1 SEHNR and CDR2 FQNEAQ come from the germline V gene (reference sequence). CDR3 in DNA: TGTGCCAGCAGCCCCAGGGGGACGCCCACAGATACGCAGTATTTT. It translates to CASSPRGTPTDTQYF.

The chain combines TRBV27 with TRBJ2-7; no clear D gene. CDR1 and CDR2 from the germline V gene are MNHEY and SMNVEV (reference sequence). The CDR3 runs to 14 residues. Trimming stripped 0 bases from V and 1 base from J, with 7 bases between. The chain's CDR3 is CASSLSGASYEQYF. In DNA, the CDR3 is TGTGCCAGCAGTTTATCGGGCGCATCCTACGAGCAGTACTTC.

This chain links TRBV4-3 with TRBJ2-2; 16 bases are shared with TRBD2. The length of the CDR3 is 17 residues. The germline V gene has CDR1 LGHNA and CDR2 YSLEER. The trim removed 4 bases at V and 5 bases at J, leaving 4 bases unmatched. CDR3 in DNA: TGCGCCAGCAGCCCGGGACTAGCGGGAGGGCGTACCGGGGAGCTGTTTTTT. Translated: CASSPGLAGGRTGELFF.

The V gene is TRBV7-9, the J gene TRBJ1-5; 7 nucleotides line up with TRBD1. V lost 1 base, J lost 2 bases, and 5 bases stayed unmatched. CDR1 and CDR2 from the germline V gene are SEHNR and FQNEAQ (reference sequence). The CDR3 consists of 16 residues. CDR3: CASSLGDSLRNQPQHF. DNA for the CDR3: TGTGCCAGCAGCTTAGGGGACAGCCTGCGCAATCAGCCCCAGCATTTT.

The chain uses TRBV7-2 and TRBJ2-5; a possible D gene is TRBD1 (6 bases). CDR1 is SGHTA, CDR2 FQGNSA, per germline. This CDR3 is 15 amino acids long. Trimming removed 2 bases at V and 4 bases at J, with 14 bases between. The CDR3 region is CASSLRTATPETQYF. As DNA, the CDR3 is TGTGCCAGCAGCTTACGGACAGCGACGCCAGAGACCCAGTACTTC.

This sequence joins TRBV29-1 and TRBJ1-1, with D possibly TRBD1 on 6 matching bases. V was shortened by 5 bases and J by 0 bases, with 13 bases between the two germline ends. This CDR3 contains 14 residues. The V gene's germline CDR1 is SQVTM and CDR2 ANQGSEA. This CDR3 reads CSVTGSDMNTEAFF. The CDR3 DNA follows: TGCAGCGTTACAGGGTCTGATATGAACACTGAAGCTTTCTTT.

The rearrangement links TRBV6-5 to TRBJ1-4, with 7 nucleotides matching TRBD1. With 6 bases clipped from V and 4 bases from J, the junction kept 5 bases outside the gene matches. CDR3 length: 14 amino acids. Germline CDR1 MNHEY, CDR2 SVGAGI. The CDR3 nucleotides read TGTGCCAGCAGCAGGGACAGATTTAATGAAAAACTGTTTTTT. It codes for CASSRDRFNEKLFF.

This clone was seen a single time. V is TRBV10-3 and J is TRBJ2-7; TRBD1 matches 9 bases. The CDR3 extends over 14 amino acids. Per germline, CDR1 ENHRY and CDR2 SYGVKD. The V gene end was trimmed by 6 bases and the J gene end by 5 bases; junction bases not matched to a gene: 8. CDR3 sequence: CAISQQGAANEQYF. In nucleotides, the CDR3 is TGTGCCATCAGCCAACAGGGGGCGGCCAACGAGCAGTACTTC.

In DNA form, the CDR3 reads TGTGCCAGTAGCCCTGGCCACGAGCAGTACTTC. Encoded protein: CASSPGHEQYF. This chain uses TRBV19 with TRBJ2-7; D gene uncertain. With 6 bases removed from V and 5 bases from J, the gap between germline ends came to 8 bases. From germline, CDR1 is LNHDA and CDR2 SQIVND (reference sequence). The length of the CDR3 is 11 residues.

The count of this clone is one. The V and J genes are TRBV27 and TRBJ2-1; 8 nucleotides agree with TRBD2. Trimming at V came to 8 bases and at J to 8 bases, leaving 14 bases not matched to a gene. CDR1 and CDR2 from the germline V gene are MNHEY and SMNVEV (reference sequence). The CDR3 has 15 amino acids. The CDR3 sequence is CASSSWAGGSHEQFF. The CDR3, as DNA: TGTGCCAGCTCCAGTTGGGCGGGAGGTTCCCATGAGCAGTTCTTC.

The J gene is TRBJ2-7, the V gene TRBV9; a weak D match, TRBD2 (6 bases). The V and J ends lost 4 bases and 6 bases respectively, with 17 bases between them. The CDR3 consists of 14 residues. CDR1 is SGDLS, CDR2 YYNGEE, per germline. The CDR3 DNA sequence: TGTGCCAGCAGCCCCCGGGACTCTGCTGTCGAGCAGTACTTC. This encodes CASSPRDSAVEQYF.

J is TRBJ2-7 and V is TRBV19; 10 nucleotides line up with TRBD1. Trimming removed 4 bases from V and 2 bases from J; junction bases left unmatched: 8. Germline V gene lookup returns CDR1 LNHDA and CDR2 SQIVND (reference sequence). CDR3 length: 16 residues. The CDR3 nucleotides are TGTGCCAGTAGTAGCCTGGGACAGGGGAACACCTACGAGCAGTACTTC. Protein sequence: CASSSLGQGNTYEQYF.

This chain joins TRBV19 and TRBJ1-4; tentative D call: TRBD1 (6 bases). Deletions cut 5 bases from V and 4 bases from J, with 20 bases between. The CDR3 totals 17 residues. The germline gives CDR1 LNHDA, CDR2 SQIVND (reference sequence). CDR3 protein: CASSLGRVQGINEKLFF. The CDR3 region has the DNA TGTGCCAGTAGTTTGGGACGTGTACAGGGCATTAATGAAAAACTGTTTTTT.

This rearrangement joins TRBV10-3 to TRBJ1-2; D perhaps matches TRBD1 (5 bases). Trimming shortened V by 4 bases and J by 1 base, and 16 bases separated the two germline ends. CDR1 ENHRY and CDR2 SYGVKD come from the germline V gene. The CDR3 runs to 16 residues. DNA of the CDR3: TGTGCCATCAGTGTCAGGGTCTACGGCCTTAACTATGGCTACACCTTC. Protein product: CAISVRVYGLNYGYTF.

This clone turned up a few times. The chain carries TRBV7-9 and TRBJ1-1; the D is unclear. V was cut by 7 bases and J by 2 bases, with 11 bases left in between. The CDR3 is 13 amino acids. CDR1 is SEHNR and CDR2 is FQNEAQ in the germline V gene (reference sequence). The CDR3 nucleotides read TGTGCCAGCATCCCGACAACTAACACTGAAGCTTTCTTT. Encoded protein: CASIPTTNTEAFF.

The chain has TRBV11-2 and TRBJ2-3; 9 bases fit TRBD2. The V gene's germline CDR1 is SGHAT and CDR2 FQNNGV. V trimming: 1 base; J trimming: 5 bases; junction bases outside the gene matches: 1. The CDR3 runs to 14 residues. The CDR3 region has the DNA TGTGCCAGCAGCTTAGGAGCGGGGGGAGATACGCAGTATTTT. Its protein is CASSLGAGGDTQYF.

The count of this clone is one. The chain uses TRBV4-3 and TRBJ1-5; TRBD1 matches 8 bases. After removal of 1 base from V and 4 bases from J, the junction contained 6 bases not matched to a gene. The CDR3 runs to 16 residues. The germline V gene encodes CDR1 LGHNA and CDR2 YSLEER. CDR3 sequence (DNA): TGCGCCAGCAGCCAAGTCCACGGACAGGGAAATCAGCCCCAGCATTTT. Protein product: CASSQVHGQGNQPQHF.

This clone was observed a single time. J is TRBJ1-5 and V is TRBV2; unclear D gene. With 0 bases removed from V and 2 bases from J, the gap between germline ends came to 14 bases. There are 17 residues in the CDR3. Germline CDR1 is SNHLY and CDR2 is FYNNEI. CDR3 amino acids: CASSEAWSGVGNQPQHF. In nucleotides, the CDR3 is TGTGCCAGCAGTGAAGCTTGGTCCGGGGTGGGCAATCAGCCCCAGCATTTT.

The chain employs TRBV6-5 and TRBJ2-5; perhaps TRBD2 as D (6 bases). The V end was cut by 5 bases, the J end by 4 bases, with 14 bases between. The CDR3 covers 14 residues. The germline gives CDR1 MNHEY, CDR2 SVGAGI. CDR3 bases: TGTGCCAGCAGTCCCGGGACTTCTTTAGAGACCCAGTACTTC. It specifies CASSPGTSLETQYF.

Here the CDR3 DNA reads TGCGCCAGCAGCTCAAACCGGGACATGGGGAGCACAGATACGCAGTATTTT. This gives the protein CASSSNRDMGSTDTQYF. V is TRBV5-1 and J is TRBJ2-3; D is perhaps TRBD1 (6 bases). CDR1 is SGHRS, CDR2 YFSETQ, per germline. V was cut by 3 bases and J by 0 bases, with 17 bases left in between. The CDR3 runs 17 residues.

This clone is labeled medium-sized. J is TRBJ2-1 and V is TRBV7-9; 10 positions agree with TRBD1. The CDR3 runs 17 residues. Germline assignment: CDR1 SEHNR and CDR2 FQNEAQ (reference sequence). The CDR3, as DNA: TGTGCTACCCGACAGGGGGCGGGCGGGAGCTCCTACAATGAGCAGTTCTTC. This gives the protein CATRQGAGGSSYNEQFF.

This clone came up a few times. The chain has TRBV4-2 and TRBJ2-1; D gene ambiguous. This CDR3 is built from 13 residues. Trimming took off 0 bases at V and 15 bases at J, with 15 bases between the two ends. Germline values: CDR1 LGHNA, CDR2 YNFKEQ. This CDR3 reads CASSQDLNGEWFF. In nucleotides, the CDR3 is TGTGCCAGCAGCCAAGATCTGAACGGTGAATGGTTCTTC.

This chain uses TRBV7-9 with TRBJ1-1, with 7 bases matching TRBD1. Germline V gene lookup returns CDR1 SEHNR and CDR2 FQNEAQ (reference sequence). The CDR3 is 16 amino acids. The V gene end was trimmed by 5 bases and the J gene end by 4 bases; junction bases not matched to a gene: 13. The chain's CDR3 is CASSTRGGRGSTEAFF. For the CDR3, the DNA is TGTGCCAGCAGCACCCGAGGTGGCAGGGGGAGCACTGAAGCTTTCTTT.

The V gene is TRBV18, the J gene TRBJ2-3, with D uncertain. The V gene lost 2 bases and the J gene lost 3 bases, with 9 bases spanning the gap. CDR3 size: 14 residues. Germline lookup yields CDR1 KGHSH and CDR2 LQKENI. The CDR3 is CASSPLTGTDTQYF. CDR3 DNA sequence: TGTGCCAGCTCACCATTGACTGGGACAGATACGCAGTATTTT.

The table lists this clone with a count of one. CDR3 coding DNA: TGTGCCAGCAGTGATACAGGGGCGTCTGTTTTCGAAAATCAGCCCCAGCATTTT. It is translated as CASSDTGASVFENQPQHF. The chain employs TRBV6-1 and TRBJ1-5; TRBD1 aligns across 7 bases. V lost 3 bases to trimming and J lost 4 bases; unmatched junction nucleotides: 15. The CDR3 is made up of 18 amino acids. The germline gives CDR1 MNHNS, CDR2 SASEGT.

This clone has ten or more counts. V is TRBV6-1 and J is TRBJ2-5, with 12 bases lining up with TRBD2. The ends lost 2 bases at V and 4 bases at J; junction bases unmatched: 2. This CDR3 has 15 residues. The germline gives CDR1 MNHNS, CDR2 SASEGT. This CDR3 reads CASSELAGGPETQYF. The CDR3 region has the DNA TGTGCCAGCAGTGAACTAGCGGGGGGGCCAGAGACCCAGTACTTC.